Many counts were recorded for the clone carrying this T cell receptor (beta chain). Its target is not known. A single-stranded UMI oligo with SP2 sequence was ligated to cDNA 3' ends. An equimolar mix of RC1.1 and RC1.2 primed the beta chain across TRBC1 and TRBC2. From the second PCR onward, TCR alpha and beta chains were processed separately. TCRdb re-analysed the UMI-ligation and nested PCR reads in MiXCR, keeping a single row per CDR3 protein. The repertoire includes 42,000 or so distinct CDR3 sequences, approximately 15% of them detected once, and approximately 45% sits in the top ten. Deletions cut 7 bases from V and 4 bases from J, with 16 bases between. CDR1 is MNHNS, CDR2 SASEGT, per germline. This CDR3 contains 14 residues. The data stem from a study of quantifying T cell responses using KT2 cells. Study overall: Reverse transcription used primers in the TCR alpha and beta constant regions. Notes on the study in general: Detection of KT2 sequences held at the lowest tested level, about one cell per 100,000 PBMC.

KT2, a clone with a known TCR, was spiked into unfractionated PBMC. Material for sequencing was PBMCs spiked with cells of the T cell clone KT2. This sequence was found in a human donor. The V and J genes are TRBV6-1 and TRBJ1-2; D ambiguous. The CDR3 protein is CASTTGRGSYGYTF. The CDR3 coding sequence is TGTGCCAGCACCACTGGGCGGGGAAGCTATGGCTACACCTTC.